These 23 T cell receptor beta chains share one sample of origin, sequenced in a study of CXCR3-negative and CXCR3-positive naive CD8 T cells. The authors prepared UMI-labeled TRB cDNA libraries by 5' RACE. TCRdb reprocessed the 5' RACE reads, keeping one entry per CDR3 protein, no DNA. The sample table sets out about 84,000 distinct CDR3 sequences. Study conclusions and caveats: Naive cells with CXCR3 showed TRB CDR3s that were more hydrophobic than those in CXCR3-negative naive cells.

Their cognate antigens are unknown. Specimen: naive CXCR3+ CD8+ T cells from blood. The subset: CD45RO-CCR7+CD27+CD95- naive CD8+ T cells expressing CXCR3 (TNR3+). These TCRs come from a human donor in good health. Some clones in this sample may be carry-over from other donors' samples.

The chain recombines TRBV7-6 with TRBJ2-2. CDR3 size: 12 residues. Germline V lookup: CDR1 SGHVS, CDR2 FNYEAQ. CDR3: CASSTPTGELFF.

The rearrangement joins TRBV4-3 to TRBJ2-7; TCRdb selects TRBD1, and the lack of DNA leaves this call unchecked. Germline CDR1 is LGHNA and CDR2 is YSLEER. The CDR3 sequence is 14 residues long. The CDR3 here is CASSQDRDPYEQYF.

This chain uses TRBV5-1 with TRBJ2-5; the D call from TCRdb, TRBD2, cannot be confirmed without DNA. Germline CDR1 and CDR2: SGHRS and YFSETQ. The CDR3 runs 16 residues. This CDR3 is CASSPGTAGISETQYF.

The chain recombines TRBV2 with TRBJ1-1; the D call of TRBD1 rests on TCRdb alone, since no DNA is present to check it. The CDR3 consists of 15 residues. CDR1 SNHLY and CDR2 FYNNEI come from the germline V gene. The CDR3 here is CASSTPRQGGTEAFF.

This sequence joins TRBV18 and TRBJ2-3. Germline lookup yields CDR1 KGHSH and CDR2 LQKENI. The length of the CDR3 is 14 residues. This CDR3 is CASSPREGTDTQYF.

CDR3 residues: CASSFRAGPDEQFF. The chain carries TRBV28 and TRBJ2-1; TCRdb calls TRBD1, which cannot be checked without DNA. The germline gives CDR1 MDHEN, CDR2 SYDVKM. The CDR3 consists of 14 residues.

V and J are TRBV7-2 and TRBJ2-3; as DNA is missing, the TRBD2 call by TCRdb cannot be tested. There are 16 residues in the CDR3. Looked up from germline, CDR1 is SGHTA and CDR2 is FQGNSA. The CDR3 sequence is CASSFGLASQDMRQYF.

This chain links TRBV27 with TRBJ2-3; the D gene TCRdb calls, TRBD1, cannot be checked with no DNA. Germline V gives CDR1 MNHEY, CDR2 SMNVEV (reference sequence). The CDR3 is made up of 17 amino acids. This CDR3 reads CASSFVKGPPSTDTQYF.

V and J are TRBV6-2 or TRBV6-3 and TRBJ1-1; TCRdb selects TRBD1, and the lack of DNA leaves this call unchecked. Germline V gene sequence: CDR1 MNHEY, CDR2 SVGEGT. This CDR3 has 15 amino acids. The CDR3: CASSFFPDGNTEAFF.

The chain is built from TRBV4-3 and TRBJ2-1; there is no DNA to check the TCRdb D call of TRBD2. This CDR3 has 16 amino acids. Germline V gene sequence: CDR1 LGHNA, CDR2 YSLEER. CDR3 region: CASSQGLAESYNEQFF.

This sequence joins TRBV4-1 and TRBJ2-7; TCRdb's D gene call, TRBD1, goes unchecked for lack of DNA. The CDR3 sequence is 13 residues long. Germline CDR1 is MGHRA and CDR2 is YSYEKL. The CDR3 sequence: CASSLRQGGEQYF.

This rearrangement joins TRBV27 to TRBJ2-3; the TCRdb call, TRBD1, lacks DNA for checking. The V gene's germline CDR1 is MNHEY and CDR2 SMNVEV (reference sequence). The CDR3 length is 16 residues. CDR3: CASSPGTGGWTDTQYF.

The chain recombines TRBV20-1 with TRBJ2-7; the TCRdb call, TRBD2, lacks DNA for checking. Looked up from germline, CDR1 is DFQATT and CDR2 is SNEGSKA (reference sequence). CDR3 length: 14 amino acids. CDR3 sequence: CSVQVDPGPVEQYF.

V is TRBV29-1 and J is TRBJ1-1; TCRdb picks TRBD1, but there is no DNA to check that call. The CDR3 contains 14 residues. Germline V gene data show CDR1 as SQVTM and CDR2 as ANQGSEA. This CDR3 reads CSVKGGIADTEAFF.

The rearrangement joins TRBV20-1 to TRBJ2-2. CDR1 and CDR2 (germline): DFQATT, SNEGSKA (reference sequence). The CDR3 runs to 13 residues. CDR3 in amino acids: CSIKAPNTGELFF.

The chain combines TRBV7-9 with TRBJ2-7; TCRdb calls TRBD2, which cannot be checked without DNA. This CDR3 spans 13 amino acids. Germline lookup yields CDR1 SEHNR and CDR2 FQNEAQ (reference sequence). The CDR3 loop reads CASSPGGRAEQYF.

This rearrangement joins TRBV7-2 to TRBJ1-4; TCRdb calls TRBD1, which cannot be checked without DNA. This CDR3 is built from 14 residues. The germline CDR1 and CDR2 sequences are SGHTA and FQGNSA. The CDR3 sequence: CASSFRDGGEKLFF.

The chain links TRBV2 to TRBJ2-7; TCRdb indicates TRBD1, and absent DNA this call remains unverified. From germline, CDR1 is SNHLY and CDR2 FYNNEI. There are 13 residues in the CDR3. The CDR3 sequence: CASSTGTVYEQYF. Complete variable domain (other parts from reference TRBV2 and TRBJ2-7): EPEVTQTPSHQVTQMGQEVILRCVPISNHLYFYWYRQILGQKVEFLVSFYNNEISEKSEIFDDQFSVERPDGSNFTLKIRSTKLEDSAMYFCASSTGTVYEQYFGPGTRLTVT.

The J gene is TRBJ2-7, the V gene TRBV29-1; the D call from TCRdb, TRBD2, cannot be confirmed without DNA. The CDR3 loop spans 14 amino acids. Germline V gives CDR1 SQVTM, CDR2 ANQGSEA. The CDR3 is CSVALGLQSYEQYF.

The chain joins TRBV5-1 to TRBJ2-5. This CDR3 contains 13 residues. Germline-derived CDR1 and CDR2 are SGHRS and YFSETQ. The CDR3 reads CASSMATEETQYF.

The chain combines TRBV29-1 with TRBJ2-4; the D call of TRBD1 rests on TCRdb alone, since no DNA is present to check it. CDR1 and CDR2 from the germline V gene are SQVTM and ANQGSEA. The CDR3 totals 12 residues. The CDR3 is CSVETGENIQYF. The full variable domain, with the rest looked up from reference TRBV29-1 and TRBJ2-4, is SAVISQKPSRDICQRGTSLTIQCQVDSQVTMMFWYRQQPGQSLTLIATANQGSEATYESGFVIDKFPISRPNLTFSTLTVSNMSPEDSSIYLCSVETGENIQYFGAGTRLSVL.

This chain connects TRBV29-1 to TRBJ2-1; TCRdb reports TRBD1, a call that lacks DNA to check it against. CDR3 length: 17 residues. Germline V gene data show CDR1 as SQVTM and CDR2 as ANQGSEA. The CDR3 here is CSVETPQQESSYNEQFF.

The V call is TRBV7-9, the J call TRBJ2-3. Germline assignment: CDR1 SEHNR and CDR2 FQNEAQ (reference sequence). The CDR3 sequence is 14 residues long. This CDR3 is CASSPSDSTDTQYF. Variable domain in full (rest from reference TRBV7-9 and TRBJ2-3): DTGVSQNPRHKITKRGQNVTFRCDPISEHNRLYWYRQTLGQGPEFLTYFQNEAQLEKSRLLSDRFSAERPKGSFSTLEIQRTEQGDSAMYLCASSPSDSTDTQYFGPGTRLTVL.